This TCR beta chain was captured in a study of Ad26.COV2.S vaccination and SARS-CoV-2 variants. In the study overall: Donor was assigned to the Ad26.COV2.S arm of trial COV1001.

The table came from immunoSEQ multiplex PCR; TCRdb's copy has only in-frame clones and leaves some out. Counted here are roughly 320,000 clones, roughly 86% occurring once; the ten biggest clones make up approximately 1.9%. As for treatment: about 20 received Ad26.COV2.S at low or high dose, single or two shots; about 5 received placebo; per-sample allocation not given. Day 63 after the first vaccine or placebo injection was the time point for sampling. The input for sequencing was peripheral blood, taken in a trial of Ad26.COV2.S vaccine versus placebo. The TCR originated in a person between 18 and 65 years old who received the Ad26.COV2.S COVID-19 vaccine or a placebo.

CDR3 in DNA: TGTGCCTGGAGAATAGCGGGGGGCACAGATACGCAGTATTTT. Encoded protein: CAWRIAGGTDTQYF. The rearrangement uses TRBV30 and TRBJ2-3; 9 nucleotides agree with TRBD2. There are 14 residues in the CDR3. V was pared by 3 bases and J by 1 base, with 2 bases of the junction left unmatched. Germline CDR1 is GTSNPN and CDR2 is SVGIG (reference sequence).